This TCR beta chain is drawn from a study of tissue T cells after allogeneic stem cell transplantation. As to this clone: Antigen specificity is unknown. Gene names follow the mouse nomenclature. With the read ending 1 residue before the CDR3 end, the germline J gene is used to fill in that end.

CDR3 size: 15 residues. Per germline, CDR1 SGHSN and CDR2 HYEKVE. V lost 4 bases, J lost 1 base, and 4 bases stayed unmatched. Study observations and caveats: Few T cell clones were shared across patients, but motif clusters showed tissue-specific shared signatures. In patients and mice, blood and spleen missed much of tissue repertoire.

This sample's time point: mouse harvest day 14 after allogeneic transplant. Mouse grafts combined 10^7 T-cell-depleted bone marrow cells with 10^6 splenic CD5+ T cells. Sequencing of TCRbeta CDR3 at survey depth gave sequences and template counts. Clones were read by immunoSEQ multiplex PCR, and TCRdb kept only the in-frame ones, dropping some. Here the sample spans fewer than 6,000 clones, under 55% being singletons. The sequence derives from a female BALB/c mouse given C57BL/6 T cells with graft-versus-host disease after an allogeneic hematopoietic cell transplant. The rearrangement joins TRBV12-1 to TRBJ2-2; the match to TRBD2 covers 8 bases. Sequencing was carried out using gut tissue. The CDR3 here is CASSPGLENTGQLYF. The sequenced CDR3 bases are TGTGCCAGCTCACCGGGACTGGAAAACACCGGGCAGCTCTAC.